The 15 T cell receptor beta chains listed next were all sequenced from one sample in a study of OX40 agonist ivuxolimab in advanced cancers. Sequencing used immunoSEQ multiplex PCR; TCRdb keeps in-frame clones, though not all of them. The sample consists of some 68,000 clones, around nine tenths of them appearing once. Sequenced material: CD4+ or CD8+ T cells sorted from blood, taken in a trial of the OX40 agonist ivuxolimab. All receptors come from an adult with an advanced solid tumor such as melanoma, head and neck, liver or kidney cancer.

This clone showed up just once. The chain employs TRBV25-1 and TRBJ2-3, with D possibly TRBD2 on 6 matching bases. Trimming shortened V by 5 bases and J by 4 bases, and 16 bases separated the two germline ends. Germline CDR1 and CDR2: MGHDK and SYGVNS. The CDR3 is 15 residues long. The CDR3 DNA sequence: TGTGCCAGCAGTATCTCGGGGAGCGGGTCAGATACGCAGTATTTT. Amino acid sequence: CASSISGSGSDTQYF.

The gene calls are TRBV9 and TRBJ2-5; 8 bases map to TRBD2. The CDR3 totals 15 residues. The V segment lost 0 bases and the J segment 5 bases; nucleotides outside the gene matches: 6. Germline lookup yields CDR1 SGDLS and CDR2 YYNGEE. CDR3 amino acids: CASSVDGRAGETQYF. The CDR3 DNA sequence: TGTGCCAGCAGCGTAGACGGGAGGGCCGGGGAGACCCAGTACTTC.

V and J are TRBV4-2 and TRBJ2-3; 7 positions agree with TRBD1. The V gene end was trimmed by 4 bases and the J gene end by 9 bases; junction bases not matched to a gene: 10. This CDR3 contains 14 residues. The germline CDR1 and CDR2 sequences are LGHNA and YNFKEQ. CDR3: CASSRGGPKKTQYF. The CDR3, as DNA: TGTGCCAGCAGCCGAGGGGGCCCTAAAAAAACGCAGTATTTT.

A word on this clone: Other DNA sequences in this specimen translate into the identical CDR3. The genes are TRBV5-1 and TRBJ1-3; D gene unclear. Per germline, CDR1 SGHRS and CDR2 YFSETQ. The CDR3 has 14 amino acids. Trimming left V 5 bases short and J 0 bases short, with 9 bases between. CDR3 in amino acids: CASSEGSSGNTIYF. CDR3 nucleotide sequence: TGCGCCAGCAGTGAGGGAAGCTCTGGAAACACCATATATTTT.

J is TRBJ2-1 and V is TRBV4-2; D is perhaps TRBD2 (6 bases). In germline, CDR1 is LGHNA, CDR2 YNFKEQ. The V end lost 3 bases, the J end lost 0 bases, and 18 bases lay between the germline ends. The CDR3 consists of 18 residues. The CDR3 region has the DNA TGTGCCAGCAGCCAGGCTGGTCCTCGGGGGTCCTCCTACAATGAGCAGTTCTTC. The encoded protein is CASSQAGPRGSSYNEQFF.

CDR3 coding DNA: TGCAGCGTTGATGGGGGGGCGAAAAGCCAAGAGACCCAGTACTTC. Amino acid sequence: CSVDGGAKSQETQYF. This chain connects TRBV29-1 to TRBJ2-5; TRBD2 might be the D (7 bases). The ends were cut back, 3 bases at V and 1 base at J, with 15 bases in the middle. Germline CDR1 reads SQVTM; CDR2 reads ANQGSEA. CDR3 size: 15 residues.

This rearrangement joins TRBV2 to TRBJ1-6; D unclear. CDR3 length: 12 residues. Germline assignment: CDR1 SNHLY and CDR2 FYNNEI. V dropped 8 bases and J dropped 10 bases, with 12 bases sitting between them. This CDR3 reads CASEKGRSPLHF. The CDR3 region has the DNA TGTGCCAGCGAAAAAGGGAGGTCACCCCTCCACTTT.

This clone is deemed medium-sized (0.01 to 0.1%). The chain couples TRBV25-1 to TRBJ1-6; 7 bases fit TRBD1. This CDR3 is 16 amino acids long. After removal of 3 bases from V and 9 bases from J, the junction contained 11 bases not matched to a gene. Looked up from germline, CDR1 is MGHDK and CDR2 is SYGVNS. CDR3 protein: CASSDTRQGASSPLHF. CDR3 DNA: TGTGCCAGCAGTGATACTCGACAGGGCGCTAGTTCACCCCTCCACTTT.

The chain links TRBV5-6 to TRBJ2-4; D is undetermined. The CDR3 has 14 amino acids. CDR1 is SGHDT and CDR2 is YYEEEE in the germline V gene. Trimming pared 1 base from V and 1 base from J, leaving 6 bases between. CDR3 DNA: TGTGCCAGCAGCTTGAGACATGCCAAAAACATTCAGTACTTC. Residues: CASSLRHAKNIQYF.

V gene TRBV14 combines with J gene TRBJ2-3, with 7 bases matching TRBD2. After removal of 5 bases from V and 1 base from J, the junction contained 6 bases not matched to a gene. Germline V lookup: CDR1 SGHDN, CDR2 FVKESK. This CDR3 has 15 amino acids. In DNA form, the CDR3 reads TGTGCCAGCAGCAAGAGCGGGACCGGCACAGATACGCAGTATTTT. This encodes CASSKSGTGTDTQYF.

This CDR3 reads CASSLVSGANEQFF. CDR3 DNA sequence: TGTGCCAGCAGCTTAGTCTCAGGGGCCAATGAGCAGTTCTTC. The V gene is TRBV11-3, the J gene TRBJ2-1, with a weak D call TRBD1 (6 bases). The V gene lost 1 base and the J gene lost 6 bases, with 10 bases spanning the gap. CDR3 length: 14 residues. The germline CDR1 and CDR2 sequences are SGHNT and YENEEA.

V gene TRBV9 combines with J gene TRBJ1-5; D unresolved. This CDR3 region has 15 residues. The V gene's germline CDR1 is SGDLS and CDR2 YYNGEE. V shed 0 bases and J shed 3 bases, with 10 bases lying between them. The CDR3 nucleotides read TGTGCCAGCAGCGTAGACCCGGGGTACAATCAGCCCCAGCATTTT. Its translation is CASSVDPGYNQPQHF.

The chain uses TRBV4-1 and TRBJ2-5; D remains ambiguous. CDR3 size: 15 residues. Between the trimmed V and J ends, which lost 1 base and 5 bases, there was a span of 14 bases. From germline, CDR1 is MGHRA and CDR2 YSYEKL. CDR3 sequence (DNA): TGCGCCAGCAGCCAAGGCGGAGCAGGTCGGGAGACCCAGTACTTC. Amino acids: CASSQGGAGRETQYF.

The chain joins TRBV7-2 to TRBJ2-2; D might be TRBD1 (6 bases). V lost 2 bases and J 4 bases, leaving 11 bases between the germline ends. Germline V gives CDR1 SGHTA, CDR2 FQGNSA. CDR3 size: 15 residues. The CDR3 DNA reads TGTGCCAGCAGCTTATCTCAGGGGTTCACCGGGGAGCTGTTTTTT. It is translated as CASSLSQGFTGELFF. The variable domain in full, completed from reference TRBV7-2 and TRBJ2-2, reads GAGVSQSPSNKVTEKGKDVELRCDPISGHTALYWYRQSLGQGLEFLIYFQGNSAPDKSGLPSDRFSAERTGGSVSTLTIQRTQQEDSAVYLCASSLSQGFTGELFFGEGSRLTVL.

This chain links TRBV5-1 with TRBJ1-1; D is possibly TRBD1 (5 bases). The CDR3 runs to 12 residues. Germline assignment: CDR1 SGHRS and CDR2 YFSETQ. V lost 3 bases to trimming and J lost 5 bases, with 8 bases between them. In DNA, the CDR3 is TGCGCCAGCAGCTCGGGGCTTACTGAAGCTTTCTTT. It encodes CASSSGLTEAFF.